One and the same sample provided the 14 T cell receptor beta chains below, sequenced in a study of response to subunit inactivated influenza vaccine. TCRdb ran MiXCR on the RT-PCR reads and lists one entry per CDR3 protein. The sample shows around 570,000 distinct CDR3 sequences, around 8% of them seen only once. Here the sequenced sample was PBMCs from blood, taken around 25 months after vaccination. These TCRs come from a man between 45 and 75 years old who received an inactivated influenza vaccine.

This clonotype was counted only a few times. The rearrangement joins TRBV12-3 or TRBV12-4 to TRBJ2-5; a weak D match, TRBD2 (6 bases). V was cut by 5 bases and J by 4 bases, with 17 bases left in between. This CDR3 comprises 15 residues. The CDR3 loop reads CASSPLGLQGETQYF. DNA for the CDR3: TGTGCCAGCAGTCCCCTGGGACTGCAGGGAGAGACCCAGTACTTC.

This clonotype has a count of ten or more. The chain uses TRBV5-1 and TRBJ2-7; 8 positions match TRBD1. Trimming took 0 bases from V and 5 from J; bases not matched to a gene: 7. The CDR3 totals 15 residues. Germline V lookup: CDR1 SGHRS, CDR2 YFSETQ. This chain's CDR3 is CASSLGGTGSDEQYF. The CDR3 DNA follows: TGCGCCAGCAGCTTGGGTGGGACAGGCTCGGACGAGCAGTACTTC.

In this sample, this clonotype turned up many times. This rearrangement joins TRBV6-1 to TRBJ1-4, with TRBD1 identical over 10 bases. This CDR3 spans 14 amino acids. V was pared by 5 bases and J by 6 bases, with 3 bases of the junction left unmatched. Looked up from germline, CDR1 is MNHNS and CDR2 is SASEGT. This CDR3 is CASSRDRGDEKLFF. In nucleotides, the CDR3 is TGTGCCAGCAGTCGGGACAGGGGTGATGAAAAACTGTTTTTT.

In the case of this clonotype: Because the CDR3 is missing its conserved closing phenylalanine or tryptophan, this is likely a read error. This chain connects TRBV29-1 to TRBJ1-3, with D unresolved. V lost 3 bases, J lost 0 bases, and 9 bases lay in between. Germline-derived CDR1 and CDR2 are SQVTM and ANQGSEA. CDR3 length equals 14 residues. The CDR3 reads CSVDDTVSGNTIYS. CDR3 bases: TGCAGCGTTGATGACACCGTCTCTGGAAACACCATATATTCT.

This clonotype appeared a few times. The CDR3 spells CSAPWSVNTDTQYF. In DNA form, the CDR3 reads TGCAGTGCCCCCTGGTCCGTTAACACAGATACGCAGTATTTT. The chain combines TRBV20-1 with TRBJ2-3; D remains ambiguous. CDR1 is DFQATT, CDR2 SNEGSKA, per germline (reference sequence). V gave up 6 bases and J gave up 2 bases, with 15 bases separating them. CDR3 length: 14 residues.

The CDR3 here is CASSYSRDSYNSPLHF. The CDR3 DNA is TGTGCCAGCAGTTACTCGCGGGACTCCTATAATTCACCCCTCCACTTT. The rearrangement joins TRBV6-5 to TRBJ1-6; D not resolved. Between the trimmed V and J ends, which lost 0 bases and 0 bases, there was a span of 6 bases. Germline V gene lookup returns CDR1 MNHEY and CDR2 SVGAGI. This CDR3 region has 16 residues.

This clonotype was detected a few times. V usage is TRBV20-1 and J usage is TRBJ2-5, with TRBD2 matching over 11 bases. J lost 7 bases, V lost 3 bases, and 4 bases had no gene match. The length of the CDR3 is 13 residues. In germline, CDR1 is DFQATT, CDR2 SNEGSKA (reference sequence). CDR3 residues: CSASSGGAWTQYF. CDR3 DNA sequence: TGCAGTGCTAGTAGCGGGGGGGCGTGGACCCAGTACTTC.

This clonotype was seen only a few times. V usage is TRBV6-4 and J usage is TRBJ2-1, with TRBD1 matching 9 bases. There are 14 residues in the CDR3. Trimming at V came to 6 bases and at J to 11 bases, leaving 11 bases not matched to a gene. Germline CDR1 reads MRHNA; CDR2 reads SNTAGT. DNA for the CDR3: TGTGCCAGCAGCCAAGGCCGGGGACAGGGAAAGCAGTTCTTC. Its protein is CASSQGRGQGKQFF.

In its sample, this clonotype was seen many times. This chain uses TRBV7-2 with TRBJ1-2; D not resolved. Germline V CDR1 and CDR2: SGHTA, FQGNSA. This CDR3 is built from 11 residues. Trimming removed 7 bases at V and 11 bases at J, with 14 bases between. The CDR3 nucleotides are TGTGCCAGCACCGCCACGGGGAGATACACCTTC. Protein: CASTATGRYTF. The full variable domain, in which reference TRBV7-2 and TRBJ1-2 provide the parts outside the CDR3, is GAGVSQSPSNKVTEKGKDVELRCDPISGHTALYWYRQSLGQGLEFLIYFQGNSAPDKSGLPSDRFSAERTGGSVSTLTIQRTQQEDSAVYLCASTATGRYTFGSGTRLTVV.

The chain carries TRBV20-1 and TRBJ2-1; TRBD2 is a possible D gene (6 bases). The CDR3 spans 15 residues. Germline V gene lookup returns CDR1 DFQATT and CDR2 SNEGSKA (reference sequence). The CDR3 sequence: CTQGAGTFSYNEQFF. In DNA form, the CDR3 reads TGCACTCAAGGGGCAGGGACTTTTTCCTACAATGAGCAGTTCTTC.

This clonotype was found many times. The chain uses TRBV10-3 and TRBJ1-6; D perhaps matches TRBD1 (6 bases). The CDR3 spans 15 residues. Germline loops: CDR1 ENHRY, CDR2 SYGVKD. Between the trimmed V and J ends, which lost 0 bases and 8 bases, there was a span of 11 bases. This CDR3 reads CAISESTGADSPLHF. CDR3 sequence (DNA): TGTGCCATCAGTGAGTCTACGGGGGCGGATTCACCCCTCCACTTT.

This clonotype was seen repeatedly, ten times or more. The chain employs TRBV5-1 and TRBJ2-3, with D possibly matching TRBD2 (5 bases). V was shortened by 4 bases and J by 0 bases, with 12 bases between the two germline ends. This CDR3 spans 15 amino acids. Germline V CDR1 and CDR2: SGHRS, YFSETQ. As DNA, the CDR3 is TGCGCCAGCAGCCCTGGGAGACCAAGCACAGATACGCAGTATTTT. Amino acids: CASSPGRPSTDTQYF.

This clonotype was observed many times. This chain uses TRBV4-3 with TRBJ2-7, with D uncertain. The CDR3 loop spans 13 amino acids. Germline V CDR1 and CDR2: LGHNA, YSLEER. V shed 0 bases and J shed 2 bases, with 5 bases lying between them. The CDR3 loop is CASSQDLPYEQYF. CDR3 coding DNA: TGCGCCAGCAGCCAAGACTTGCCCTACGAGCAGTACTTC.

This clonotype was seen repeatedly, ten times or more. The chain has TRBV10-3 and TRBJ2-4; the D call may be TRBD1 or TRBD2 (5 bases each). The germline CDR1 and CDR2 sequences are ENHRY and SYGVKD. The CDR3 covers 16 residues. Trimming cost V 0 bases and J 11 bases, with 20 bases left between them. In DNA, the CDR3 is TGTGCCATCAGTGAGTCAGCTGGGTCGAGGGGAAATGTTCAGTACTTC. Translated, it gives CAISESAGSRGNVQYF.